The clone carrying this TCR beta chain occurred a few times. Its cognate antigen is unknown. The data originate from a study of Graves' ophthalmopathy and Graves' hyperthyroidism. Points from the study as a whole: Ophthalmopathy was separated from stable hyperthyroidism by a 13-signature model with around 89% sensitivity and 81.08% specificity.

TCR beta CDR3 amplification used RNA transcripts. RT-PCR in the first round used HTBI primers; a second-round multiplex PCR followed. TCRdb analysed the multiplex PCR reads with MiXCR anew, one entry per CDR3 protein. The sample shows roughly 400,000 distinct CDR3 sequences, about 18% of them seen only once. The CDR3 contains 14 residues. Germline V gene data show CDR1 as MNHEY and CDR2 as SVGEGT. V was shortened by 0 bases and J by 9 bases, with 15 bases between the two germline ends. None of the included patients had other autoimmune diseases, uncontrolled infections, pregnancy or lactation, as these led to exclusion. It was from under 13 ml of fresh peripheral blood that the PBMCs came.

The J gene is TRBJ2-7, the V gene TRBV6-2 or TRBV6-3; D not certain. The sequence was collected from a young woman with Graves' ophthalmopathy. The material sequenced was peripheral blood. As DNA, the CDR3 is TGTGCCAGCAGTTACTCGAGGCTATTGGGCACGCAGTACTTC. It encodes CASSYSRLLGTQYF.